One and the same sample provided the 15 T cell receptor beta chains below, sequenced in a study of CD8 T cells in ankylosing spondylitis. General observations from the study: Made up of about eight highly homologous variants, a TCR beta motif appeared characteristic of ankylosing spondylitis blood.

TCRdb analysed the 5' RACE reads with MiXCR anew, one entry per CDR3 protein. The profile shows about 200,000 distinct CDR3 sequences, around 6.6% of them singletons. Which antigens these TCRs recognize remains unknown. Input material: blood, either unsorted or a sorted T cell fraction (not recorded which). The receptors originated from a male donor with ankylosing spondylitis.

This clonotype was picked up many times. The chain links TRBV4-2 to TRBJ1-2; TRBD1 matches at 7 bases. Germline-derived CDR1 and CDR2 are LGHNA and YNFKEQ. The V and J ends lost 2 bases and 4 bases, in that order; junction bases with no gene match: 7. This CDR3 comprises 15 residues. The CDR3 DNA reads TGTGCCAGCAGCCAAAGAGGGGGCGTAGGCTATGGCTACACCTTC. It encodes CASSQRGGVGYGYTF.

The chain joins TRBV20-1 to TRBJ2-7; maybe TRBD2 (6 bases). V gave up 3 bases and J gave up 6 bases, with 6 bases separating them. Germline CDR1 DFQATT, CDR2 SNEGSKA (reference sequence). The CDR3 contains 10 residues. The CDR3 spells CSARGGEQYF. CDR3 DNA: TGCAGTGCTAGGGGGGGCGAGCAGTACTTC.

Ten or more counts support this clonotype. The chain links TRBV5-6 to TRBJ2-1; no definite D call. V shed 1 base and J shed 13 bases, with 9 bases lying between them. The germline V gene has CDR1 SGHDT and CDR2 YYEEEE. The CDR3 consists of 11 residues. The CDR3 region is CASSLTAEQFF. In DNA, the CDR3 is TGTGCCAGCAGCTTGACTGCTGAACAGTTCTTC.

The chain employs TRBV20-1 and TRBJ2-7; D gene unclear. The V gene lost 1 base and the J gene lost 6 bases, with 16 bases spanning the gap. Looked up from germline, CDR1 is DFQATT and CDR2 is SNEGSKA (reference sequence). This CDR3 is built from 14 residues. This CDR3 reads CSARGSSSVFEQYF. The CDR3 DNA reads as TGCAGTGCTAGAGGAAGTAGCTCTGTCTTCGAGCAGTACTTC.

This clonotype came up many times. The chain is built from TRBV5-1 and TRBJ1-2; tentatively, D is TRBD1 (5 bases). The CDR3 spans 13 residues. Trimming left V 2 bases short and J 4 bases short, with 9 bases between. Germline CDR1 and CDR2: SGHRS and YFSETQ. The DNA of the CDR3 is TGCGCCAGCAGCTTACGGGACGTCTATGGCTACACCTTC. It encodes CASSLRDVYGYTF.

The V and J genes are TRBV10-2 and TRBJ1-1, with a possible D match to TRBD1 (5 bases). Germline assignment: CDR1 WSHSY and CDR2 SAAADI. This CDR3 contains 12 residues. The V and J ends lost 5 bases and 10 bases respectively, with 14 bases between them. This CDR3 is CASSSGSGGAFF. The DNA of the CDR3 is TGCGCCAGCAGTTCAGGGTCTGGGGGAGCTTTCTTT.

This clonotype was seen at least ten times. CDR3 residues: CASSYGQGQYEQYF. The CDR3 region has the DNA TGTGCCAGCAGTTATGGACAGGGGCAGTACGAGCAGTACTTC. The chain uses TRBV6-2 or TRBV6-3 and TRBJ2-7, with TRBD1 matching over 9 bases. In germline, CDR1 is MNHEY, CDR2 SVGEGT. Trimming removed 3 bases from V and 4 bases from J; junction bases left unmatched: 4. The CDR3 has 14 residues.

Worth noting for this clonotype: Relative to the germline gene, one junction end is altered; a read error may explain this. The V and J genes are TRBV4-3 and TRBJ2-7; D possibly corresponds to TRBD1 (7 bases). The CDR3 length is 15 residues. The germline V gene has CDR1 LGHNA and CDR2 YSLEER. The CDR3 reads CASSQDRGTDYEQHF. The CDR3 coding sequence is TGCGCCAGCAGCCAAGATCGGGGGACAGACTACGAGCAGCACTTC.

Many counts were recorded for this clonotype. The chain recombines TRBV29-1 with TRBJ2-2, with D hard to call. Trimming stripped 3 bases from V and 2 bases from J, with 7 bases between. Germline CDR1 and CDR2: SQVTM and ANQGSEA. This CDR3 spans 13 amino acids. The CDR3 coding sequence is TGCAGCGTTGACCTAAGAAACACCGGGGAGCTGTTTTTT. Translation: CSVDLRNTGELFF.

This chain connects TRBV6-4 to TRBJ2-3; the match to TRBD1 covers 7 bases. The CDR3 sequence is 14 residues long. Germline-derived CDR1 and CDR2 are MRHNA and SNTAGT. Germline trimming cut 2 bases from V and 5 bases from J; bases unmatched to any gene: 4. CDR3 residues: CASSDGQGEDTQYF. The CDR3 DNA sequence: TGTGCCAGCAGTGACGGGCAGGGGGAAGATACGCAGTATTTT.

This clonotype appeared many times. The chain couples TRBV28 to TRBJ1-5, with 8 bases matching TRBD1. The CDR3 is 14 amino acids. Germline lookup yields CDR1 MDHEN and CDR2 SYDVKM. V trimming: 3 bases; J trimming: 5 bases; junction bases outside the gene matches: 3. Written as DNA, the CDR3 is TGTGCCAGCAGTTTCACAGGGGGTTATCAGCCCCAGCATTTT. Translated, it gives CASSFTGGYQPQHF.

This clonotype was counted many times. The chain carries TRBV7-2 and TRBJ2-2, with 7 bases aligning to TRBD2. Germline CDR1 and CDR2: SGHTA and FQGNSA. The CDR3 loop spans 16 amino acids. The V and J ends lost 2 bases and 8 bases, in that order; junction bases with no gene match: 11. CDR3 DNA: TGTGCCAGCAGCTTAATCGCGGGGGTACTAAATGGGGAGCTGTTTTTT. Translation: CASSLIAGVLNGELFF.

This clonotype was counted ten times or more. The chain uses TRBV24-1 and TRBJ2-7, with 12 bases that match TRBD2. Germline V lookup: CDR1 KGHDR, CDR2 SFDVKD. The CDR3 is made up of 17 amino acids. V gave up 3 bases and J gave up 3 bases; unmatched junction bases: 8. As DNA, the CDR3 is TGTGCCACCAGTGATGTTATGACTAGCGGGAGCATCTACGAGCAGTACTTC. This translates into CATSDVMTSGSIYEQYF.

This chain uses TRBV9 with TRBJ2-1; D remains ambiguous. The CDR3 spans 14 residues. Looked up from germline, CDR1 is SGDLS and CDR2 is YYNGEE. V dropped 0 bases and J dropped 3 bases, with 7 bases sitting between them. The CDR3 spells CASSVGLRYNEQFF. The CDR3 coding sequence is TGTGCCAGCAGCGTAGGACTCCGCTACAATGAGCAGTTCTTC.

In this sample, this clonotype turned up once. J is TRBJ2-7 and V is TRBV19, with TRBD2 matching 15 bases. The germline CDR1 and CDR2 sequences are LNHDA and SQIVND (reference sequence). The CDR3 covers 16 residues. Trimming at V came to 4 bases and at J to 4 bases, leaving 5 bases not matched to a gene. The CDR3 DNA reads as TGTGCCAGTAGTACCACGGGACTAGCGGGAGGATACGAGCAGTACTTC. This gives the protein CASSTTGLAGGYEQYF.